The 9 T cell receptor beta chains listed next were all sequenced from one sample in a study of T cells in Graves' hyperthyroidism and ophthalmopathy (dated by TCRdb to the late 2010s). The receptor library was made with multiplex PCR. The run used an Illumina HiSeq 2000. TCR beta CDR3 regions were amplified from RNA transcripts. The TCR CDR3 was subjected to a first round of RT-PCR using the HTBI primer set and the Qiagen OneStep RT-PCR kit. TCRdb applied fastp at Q25 and MiXCR to the public reads, then kept only in-frame beta chains. When rows share a CDR3 protein, they turn into one entry using the most common DNA and genes. In this sample the table shows 560,000 or so distinct CDR3 sequences, around 45% of which occur a single time. Roughly 8.2% of the sample comes from the top ten. The sequenced sample consisted of peripheral blood or thyroid tissue (not recorded which). The receptors come from a woman between 18 and 30 years old with Graves' hyperthyroidism. Donor details come from another sample of the same person, matched by shared clones.

V is TRBV20-1 and J is TRBJ2-7; TRBD1 or TRBD2 may be the D gene (5 bases each). CDR1 is DFQATT, CDR2 SNEGSKA, per germline (reference sequence). The length of the CDR3 is 15 residues. With 3 bases removed from V and 2 bases from J, the gap between germline ends came to 17 bases. In DNA form, the CDR3 reads TGCAGTGCTAGGATGAGAGGGGCAGCACCCTACGAGCAGTACTTC. It is translated as CSARMRGAAPYEQYF.

This clonotype was observed a handful of times. The chain uses TRBV10-2 and TRBJ1-2, with D perhaps TRBD1 (5 bases). CDR1 WSHSY and CDR2 SAAADI come from the germline V gene. Trimming removed 10 bases from V and 1 base from J, with 19 bases in between. This CDR3 region has 15 residues. As DNA, the CDR3 is TGCGCCATCAACTCGGGTGACAGTATTAACTATGGCTACACCTTC. Encoded protein: CAINSGDSINYGYTF.

This chain links TRBV7-9 with TRBJ1-6; 8 positions agree with TRBD1. The trim removed 2 bases at V and 9 bases at J, leaving 9 bases unmatched. CDR1 and CDR2 (germline): SEHNR, FQNEAQ (reference sequence). CDR3 length: 16 residues. CDR3 sequence: CASSLPGRGRGSPLHF. CDR3 DNA: TGTGCCAGCAGCTTACCGGGCAGGGGGCGCGGTTCACCCCTCCACTTT.

The chain carries TRBV29-1 and TRBJ2-7; D tentatively fits TRBD1 or TRBD2 (5 bases each). The CDR3 runs to 12 residues. CDR1 and CDR2 from the germline V gene are SQVTM and ANQGSEA. Trimming stripped 6 bases from V and 3 bases from J, with 12 bases between. The CDR3 DNA is TGCAGCGTCCTGGGACGTAGCTACGAGCAGTACTTC. It translates to CSVLGRSYEQYF.

This clonotype showed up many times. The J gene is TRBJ2-7, the V gene TRBV10-3; perhaps TRBD2 as D (7 bases). This CDR3 spans 14 amino acids. Trimming shortened V by 4 bases and J by 2 bases, and 12 bases separated the two germline ends. CDR1 and CDR2 (germline): ENHRY, SYGVKD. The CDR3 DNA follows: TGTGCCATCAGTGCTGGGGGGGCGACCTACGAGCAGTACTTC. Its protein product is CAISAGGATYEQYF.

The rearrangement joins TRBV15 to TRBJ1-5; D uncertain. V lost 0 bases and J lost 14, with 20 bases in between. Germline V CDR1 and CDR2: LNHNV, YYDKDF (reference sequence). The CDR3 has 15 amino acids. The CDR3 is CATSRDRLAGGYEHF. DNA of the CDR3: TGTGCCACCAGCAGAGATCGGCTAGCGGGAGGATACGAGCATTTT.

In this sample, this clonotype turned up a few times. V gene TRBV19 combines with J gene TRBJ2-2; 7 bases line up with TRBD1. The length of the CDR3 is 14 residues. Germline-derived CDR1 and CDR2 are LNHDA and SQIVND (reference sequence). With V trimmed by 7 bases and J by 7 bases, 9 bases remained unmatched. The CDR3 DNA follows: TGTGCCAGTACCCAGGACAGGTGGGACGGGGAGCTGTTTTTT. Protein: CASTQDRWDGELFF.

The J gene is TRBJ2-6, the V gene TRBV10-3, with D hard to call. From germline, CDR1 is ENHRY and CDR2 SYGVKD. V dropped 6 bases and J dropped 1 base, with 10 bases sitting between them. This CDR3 is built from 15 residues. In DNA, the CDR3 is TGTGCCATCAGATCGGACGGGTCTGGGGCCAACGTCCTGACTTTC. This sequence encodes CAIRSDGSGANVLTF.

A few counts support this clonotype. This rearrangement joins TRBV11-1 to TRBJ1-1; TRBD1 might be the D (6 bases). The V gene lost 3 bases and the J gene lost 4 bases, with 9 bases spanning the gap. CDR3 length equals 13 residues. From germline, CDR1 is SGHAT and CDR2 FQDESV (reference sequence). CDR3 nucleotide sequence: TGTGCCAGCAGCTTTAGGGGGACCACTGAAGCTTTCTTT. Its translation is CASSFRGTTEAFF.